This T cell receptor beta chain was obtained from a study of blood T cell repertoires in COVID-19. Study at large: COVID-19 samples from acute and convalescent phases originated in the United States, Italy and Spain. Sources were T cells, B-cell-depleted T cells, or PBMCs; the material itself was cDNA or gDNA.

The CDR3 covers 13 residues. Trimming left V 4 bases short and J 4 bases short, with 11 bases between. Germline-derived CDR1 and CDR2 are SGHTS and YDEGEE. Clones were sequenced by immunoSEQ multiplex PCR, and TCRdb holds only the in-frame ones, with some missing. Found here are about 200,000 clones, about four fifths of them singletons; the top ten hold about 2.7%. Sequencing was carried out using peripheral blood. The chain links TRBV5-8 to TRBJ1-2, with D possibly matching TRBD1 (6 bases). The origin of this receptor is a woman aged 40 to 50 with active or convalescent COVID-19. DNA of the CDR3: TGTGCCAGCAGCCAAAGGGGGGGCTATGGCTACACCTTC. This gives the protein CASSQRGGYGYTF.